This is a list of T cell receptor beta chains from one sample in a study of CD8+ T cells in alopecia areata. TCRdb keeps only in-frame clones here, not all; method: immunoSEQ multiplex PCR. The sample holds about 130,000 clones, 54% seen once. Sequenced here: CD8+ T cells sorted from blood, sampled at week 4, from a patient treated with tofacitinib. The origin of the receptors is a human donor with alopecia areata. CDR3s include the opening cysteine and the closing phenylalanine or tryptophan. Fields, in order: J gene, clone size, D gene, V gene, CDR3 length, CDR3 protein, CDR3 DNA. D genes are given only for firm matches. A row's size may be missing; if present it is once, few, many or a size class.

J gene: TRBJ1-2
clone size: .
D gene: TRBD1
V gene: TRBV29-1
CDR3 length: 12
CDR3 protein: CSFWGTGDGYTF
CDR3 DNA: TGCAGCTTCTGGGGGACAGGGGATGGCTACACCTTC

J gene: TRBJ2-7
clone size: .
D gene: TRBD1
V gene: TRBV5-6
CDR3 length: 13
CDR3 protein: CASSGTGPYEQYF
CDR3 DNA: TGTGCCAGCAGCGGGACAGGGCCCTACGAGCAGTACTTC

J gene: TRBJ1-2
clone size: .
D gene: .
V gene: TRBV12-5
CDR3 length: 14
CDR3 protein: CASGLEHRGYGYTF
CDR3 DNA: TGTGCTAGTGGTTTGGAACACCGGGGCTATGGCTACACCTTC

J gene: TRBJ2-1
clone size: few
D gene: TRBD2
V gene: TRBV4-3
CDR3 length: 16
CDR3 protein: CASSQDRASGVNEQFF
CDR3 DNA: TGCGCCAGCAGCCAAGATAGGGCTAGCGGGGTGAATGAGCAGTTCTTC

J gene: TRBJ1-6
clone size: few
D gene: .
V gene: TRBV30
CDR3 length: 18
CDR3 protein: CAWSVHVAVGGYNSPLHF
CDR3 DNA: TGTGCCTGGAGTGTACATGTGGCGGTGGGAGGGTATAATTCACCCCTCCACTTT

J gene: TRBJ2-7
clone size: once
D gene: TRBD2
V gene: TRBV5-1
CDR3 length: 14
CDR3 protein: CASSLLAETYEQYF
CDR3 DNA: TGCGCCAGCAGCCTCCTAGCGGAGACCTACGAGCAGTACTTC

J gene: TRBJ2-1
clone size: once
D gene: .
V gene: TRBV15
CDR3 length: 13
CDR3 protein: CATSDSLDNEQFF
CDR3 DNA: TGTGCCACCAGCGACTCCCTCGACAATGAGCAGTTCTTC

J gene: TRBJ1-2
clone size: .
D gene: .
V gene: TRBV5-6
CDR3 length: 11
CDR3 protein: CASRYREGYTF
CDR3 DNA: TGTGCCAGCCGCTACAGGGAGGGCTACACCTTC

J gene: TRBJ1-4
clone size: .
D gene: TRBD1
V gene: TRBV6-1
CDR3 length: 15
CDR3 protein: CASNPIGDRDEKLFF
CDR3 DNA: TGTGCCAGCAACCCAATTGGGGACAGGGATGAAAAACTGTTTTTT

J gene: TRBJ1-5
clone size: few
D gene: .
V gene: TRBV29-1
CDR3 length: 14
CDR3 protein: CSVEGTDSNQPQHF
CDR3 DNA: TGCAGCGTTGAAGGGACAGATAGCAATCAGCCCCAGCATTTT

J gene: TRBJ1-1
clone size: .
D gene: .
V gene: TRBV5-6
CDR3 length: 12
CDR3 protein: CASSPDGDKAFF
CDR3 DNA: TGTGCCAGCAGCCCGGACGGGGACAAAGCTTTCTTT

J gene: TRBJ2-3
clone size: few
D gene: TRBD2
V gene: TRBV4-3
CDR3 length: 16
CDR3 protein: CASSQSAGDRTDTQYF
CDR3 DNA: TGCGCCAGCAGCCAAAGCGCGGGGGACCGCACAGATACGCAGTATTTT

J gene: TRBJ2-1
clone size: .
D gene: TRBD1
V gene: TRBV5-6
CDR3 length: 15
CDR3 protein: CASSVTGTGTDEQFF
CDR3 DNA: TGTGCCAGCAGCGTGACCGGGACAGGGACGGATGAGCAGTTCTTC

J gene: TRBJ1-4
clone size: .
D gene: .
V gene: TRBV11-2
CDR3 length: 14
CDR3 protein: CASSPGGRNEKLFF
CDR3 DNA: TGTGCCAGCAGCCCCGGAGGGCGTAACGAAAAACTGTTTTTT

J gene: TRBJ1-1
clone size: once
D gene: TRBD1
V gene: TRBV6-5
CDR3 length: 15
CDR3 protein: CASSYLDREESEAFF
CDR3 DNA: TGTGCCAGCAGTTACCTTGACAGGGAGGAATCTGAAGCTTTCTTT